A selection of T cell receptor beta chains follows, all from one sample in a study of blood T cell repertoires in COVID-19. Profiling relied on immunoSEQ multiplex PCR, and the TCRdb table lists in-frame clones only, not all of them. The sample includes about 14,000 clones, around 80% seen only once; the top ten take approximately 26%. Material: peripheral blood. The receptor source for this set is a woman in her 50s with active or convalescent COVID-19. The CDR3 runs from the conserved cysteine through the conserved F or W. The D gene is left open where the match is weak. Clone size is not always given. Where it is, it says once, few, many or a class for expanded clones.

J: TRBJ1-5; size: NA; D: TRBD1; V: TRBV13; CDR3: CASSQGAQPQHF; DNA: TGTGCCAGCAGCCAGGGGGCACAGCCCCAGCATTTT
J: TRBJ1-6; size: NA; D: NA; V: TRBV5-4; CDR3: CASSPWDGESSYNSPLHF; DNA: TGTGCCAGCAGCCCTTGGGATGGGGAGAGCTCCTATAATTCACCCCTCCACTTT
J: TRBJ2-1; size: NA; D: NA; V: TRBV30; CDR3: CARSGGFLGQFF; DNA: TGTGCCAGGTCGGGGGGCTTCTTAGGGCAGTTCTTC
J: TRBJ2-7; size: NA; D: TRBD2; V: TRBV5-1; CDR3: CASSFSGGDHEQYF; DNA: TGCGCCAGCAGCTTCAGCGGGGGGGACCACGAGCAGTACTTC
J: TRBJ1-4; size: NA; D: NA; V: TRBV27; CDR3: CASSFGLPGEKLFF; DNA: TGTGCCAGCAGTTTCGGATTACCAGGGGAAAAACTGTTTTTT
J: TRBJ2-7; size: few; D: NA; V: TRBV11-2; CDR3: CASSPFRSSSYEQYF; DNA: TGTGCCAGCAGCCCCTTCCGGTCGAGCTCCTACGAGCAGTACTTC
J: TRBJ2-5; size: NA; D: TRBD1; V: TRBV15; CDR3: CATSTLGQVGNGDQYF; DNA: TGTGCCACCAGCACCCTAGGACAGGTGGGGAATGGGGACCAGTACTTC
J: TRBJ1-2; size: NA; D: NA; V: TRBV6-5; CDR3: CASSRQNYGYTF; DNA: TGTGCCAGCAGTCGACAGAACTATGGCTACACCTTC
J: TRBJ2-2; size: NA; D: TRBD2; V: TRBV4-2; CDR3: CASSQLTASGVTGELFF; DNA: TGTGCCAGCAGCCAACTAACAGCTAGCGGGGTCACCGGGGAGCTGTTTTTT
J: TRBJ2-7; size: NA; D: TRBD1; V: TRBV24-1; CDR3: CATSDLRDSGDEQYF; DNA: TGTGCCACCAGTGATTTAAGGGACAGTGGAGACGAGCAGTACTTC
J: TRBJ2-7; size: NA; D: NA; V: TRBV7-6; CDR3: CASSLAFGVGGGYEQYF; DNA: TGTGCCAGCAGCTTAGCTTTCGGTGTGGGAGGGGGCTACGAGCAGTACTTC
J: TRBJ2-1; size: NA; D: TRBD1; V: TRBV7-8; CDR3: CASRDRGRNEQFF; DNA: TGTGCCAGCAGGGACAGGGGGCGGAATGAGCAGTTCTTC
J: TRBJ2-1; size: NA; D: TRBD2; V: TRBV5-6; CDR3: CASRVAGVYNEQFF; DNA: TGTGCCAGCAGGGTAGCGGGAGTGTACAATGAGCAGTTCTTC
J: TRBJ1-5; size: NA; D: TRBD1; V: TRBV19; CDR3: CASSIGTGAHQPQHF; DNA: TGTGCCAGTAGTATAGGGACAGGGGCGCATCAGCCCCAGCATTTT
J: TRBJ1-5; size: NA; D: NA; V: TRBV15; CDR3: CATSKTRSQPQHF; DNA: TGTGCCACCAGCAAGACTAGAAGTCAGCCCCAGCATTTT
J: TRBJ1-2; size: NA; D: NA; V: TRBV12-3/TRBV12-4; CDR3: CASSLSANYGYTF; DNA: TGTGCCAGCAGTCTCTCAGCTAACTATGGCTACACCTTC
J: TRBJ2-1; size: NA; D: NA; V: TRBV10-3; CDR3: CAISERAGAVYNEQFF; DNA: TGTGCCATCAGTGAGAGGGCGGGGGCCGTTTACAATGAGCAGTTCTTC
J: TRBJ2-7; size: NA; D: NA; V: TRBV28; CDR3: CASRADWGPSYEQYF; DNA: TGTGCCAGCAGGGCGGATTGGGGGCCATCCTACGAGCAGTACTTC
J: TRBJ2-7; size: NA; D: NA; V: TRBV27; CDR3: CASSLSPFASSQEQYF; DNA: TGTGCCAGCAGTTTATCTCCTTTTGCCAGTTCGCAAGAGCAGTACTTC
J: TRBJ1-2; size: NA; D: TRBD1; V: TRBV7-9; CDR3: CASSLGAGTGRLLGYTF; DNA: TGTGCCAGCAGCTTAGGGGCCGGGACAGGACGTTTATTAGGCTACACCTTC
J: TRBJ1-4; size: NA; D: NA; V: TRBV5-1; CDR3: CASSLGQGLFHEKLFF; DNA: TGCGCCAGCAGCTTGGGTCAGGGCCTATTTCATGAAAAACTGTTTTTT
J: TRBJ2-1; size: NA; D: TRBD2; V: TRBV27; CDR3: CASSMTSGPYNEQFF; DNA: TGTGCCAGCAGTATGACTAGCGGGCCCTACAATGAGCAGTTCTTC
J: TRBJ2-5; size: NA; D: TRBD2; V: TRBV5-4; CDR3: CASSIAGGLEETQYF; DNA: TGTGCCAGCAGCATAGCGGGGGGCCTGGAAGAGACCCAGTACTTC
J: TRBJ2-7; size: NA; D: NA; V: TRBV27; CDR3: CASSLSGGEYEQYF; DNA: TGTGCCAGCAGTTTGTCAGGAGGGGAGTACGAGCAGTACTTC
J: TRBJ2-7; size: NA; D: TRBD2; V: TRBV5-1; CDR3: CASSLGEGRRNEQYF; DNA: TGCGCCAGCAGCTTGGGGGAGGGGCGGAGGAACGAGCAGTACTTC
J: TRBJ2-2; size: few; D: NA; V: TRBV5-1; CDR3: CASSPRTQDTGELFF; DNA: TGCGCCAGCAGTCCACGAACACAGGACACCGGGGAGCTGTTTTTT
J: TRBJ2-2; size: NA; D: TRBD1; V: TRBV13; CDR3: CASSWRPGQEAGELFF; DNA: TGTGCCAGCAGCTGGCGACCGGGACAGGAGGCCGGGGAGCTGTTTTTT
J: TRBJ2-3; size: once; D: NA; V: TRBV29-1; CDR3: CSVEVLAGGTRDTQYF; DNA: TGCAGCGTTGAAGTACTTGCGGGCGGGACGAGAGATACGCAGTATTTT
J: TRBJ2-7; size: NA; D: TRBD1; V: TRBV10-3; CDR3: CAISVSGQGSTYEQYF; DNA: TGTGCCATCAGTGTTTCGGGACAGGGGTCTACCTACGAGCAGTACTTC
J: TRBJ1-2; size: NA; D: NA; V: TRBV27; CDR3: CASSLSNTGFHGYTF; DNA: TGTGCCAGCAGTTTATCGAATACAGGGTTTCATGGCTACACCTTC
J: TRBJ1-1; size: NA; D: NA; V: TRBV28; CDR3: CASSRRRPEAFF; DNA: TGTGCCAGCAGCCGGAGACGGCCTGAAGCTTTCTTT
J: TRBJ1-1; size: NA; D: NA; V: TRBV4-2; CDR3: CASSQDMNTEAFF; DNA: TGTGCCAGCAGCCAAGATATGAACACTGAAGCTTTCTTT
J: TRBJ1-1; size: once; D: TRBD1; V: TRBV19; CDR3: CASSRNGQGPNTEAFF; DNA: TGTGCCAGTAGTAGAAATGGACAGGGCCCGAACACTGAAGCTTTCTTT
J: TRBJ1-4; size: NA; D: NA; V: TRBV7-9; CDR3: CASSPGTTNEKLFF; DNA: TGTGCCAGCAGCCCCGGGACAACTAATGAAAAACTGTTTTTT